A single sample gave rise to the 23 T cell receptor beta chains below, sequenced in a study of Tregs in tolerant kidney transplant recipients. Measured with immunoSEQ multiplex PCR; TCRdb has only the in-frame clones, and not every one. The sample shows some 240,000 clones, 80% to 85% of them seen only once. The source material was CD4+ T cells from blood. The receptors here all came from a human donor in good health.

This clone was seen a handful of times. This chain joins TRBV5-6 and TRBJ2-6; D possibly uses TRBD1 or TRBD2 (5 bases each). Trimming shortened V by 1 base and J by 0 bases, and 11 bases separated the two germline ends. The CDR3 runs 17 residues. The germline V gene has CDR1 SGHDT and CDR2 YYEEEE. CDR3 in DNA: TGTGCCAGCAGCTTGAATGGGGGTTCCTCTGGGGCCAACGTCCTGACTTTC. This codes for CASSLNGGSSGANVLTF.

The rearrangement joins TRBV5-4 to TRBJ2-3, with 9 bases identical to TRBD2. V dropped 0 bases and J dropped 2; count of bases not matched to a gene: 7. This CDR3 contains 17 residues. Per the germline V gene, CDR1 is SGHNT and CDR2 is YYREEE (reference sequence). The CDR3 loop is CASSLGALAGATDTQYF. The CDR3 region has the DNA TGTGCCAGCAGCTTGGGGGCTTTAGCGGGAGCCACAGATACGCAGTATTTT.

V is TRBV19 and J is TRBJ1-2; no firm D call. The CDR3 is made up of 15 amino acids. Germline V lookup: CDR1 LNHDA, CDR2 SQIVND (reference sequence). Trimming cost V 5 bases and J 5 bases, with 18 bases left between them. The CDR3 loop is CASSPTPEGYYGYTF. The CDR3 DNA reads TGTGCCAGTAGTCCGACCCCCGAGGGTTATTATGGCTACACCTTC. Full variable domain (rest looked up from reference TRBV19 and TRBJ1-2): DGGITQSPKYLFRKEGQNVTLSCEQNLNHDAMYWYRQDPGQGLRLIYYSQIVNDFQKGDIAEGYSVSREKKESFPLTVTSAQKNPTAFYLCASSPTPEGYYGYTFGSGTRLTVV.

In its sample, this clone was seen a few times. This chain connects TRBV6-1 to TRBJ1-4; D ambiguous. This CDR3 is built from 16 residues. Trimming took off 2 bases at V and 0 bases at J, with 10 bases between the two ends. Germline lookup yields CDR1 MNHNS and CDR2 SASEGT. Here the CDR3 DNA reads TGTGCCAGCAGTGAACTGCGATCTGCAACTAATGAAAAACTGTTTTTT. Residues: CASSELRSATNEKLFF.

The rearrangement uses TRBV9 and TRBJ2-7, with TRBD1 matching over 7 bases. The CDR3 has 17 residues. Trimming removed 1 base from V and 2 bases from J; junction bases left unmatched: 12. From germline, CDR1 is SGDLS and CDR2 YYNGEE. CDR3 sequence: CASSVRRTGTEAYEQYF. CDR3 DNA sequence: TGTGCCAGCAGCGTAAGAAGGACCGGGACAGAGGCCTACGAGCAGTACTTC.

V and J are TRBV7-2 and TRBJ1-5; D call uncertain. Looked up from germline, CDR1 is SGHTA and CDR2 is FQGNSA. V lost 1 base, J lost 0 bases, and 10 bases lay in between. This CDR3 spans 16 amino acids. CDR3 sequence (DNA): TGTGCCAGCAGCTTAGACCCGGGGTTTAGCAATCAGCCCCAGCATTTT. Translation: CASSLDPGFSNQPQHF.

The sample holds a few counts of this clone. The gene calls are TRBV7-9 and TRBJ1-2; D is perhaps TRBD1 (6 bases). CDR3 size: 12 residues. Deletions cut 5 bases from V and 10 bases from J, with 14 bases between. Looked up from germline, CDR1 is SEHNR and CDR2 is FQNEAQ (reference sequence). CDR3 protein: CASSVSDRPYTF. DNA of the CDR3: TGTGCCAGCAGCGTAAGCGACAGGCCCTACACCTTC. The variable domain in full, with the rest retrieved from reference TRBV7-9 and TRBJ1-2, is DTGVSQNPRHKITKRGQNVTFRCDPISEHNRLYWYRQTLGQGPEFLTYFQNEAQLEKSRLLSDRFSAERPKGSFSTLEIQRTEQGDSAMYLCASSVSDRPYTFGSGTRLTVV.

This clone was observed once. In DNA, the CDR3 is TGTGCCAGCAGTTCGGGCTCTTTCAATGAGCAGTTCTTC. This codes for CASSSGSFNEQFF. The chain employs TRBV6-1 and TRBJ2-1; the D is unclear. The V end lost 5 bases, the J end lost 6 bases, and 11 bases lay between the germline ends. The CDR3 consists of 13 residues. CDR1 is MNHNS and CDR2 is SASEGT in the germline V gene.

The CDR3: CASSFGGELFF. Written as DNA, the CDR3 is TGCGCCAGCAGCTTCGGGGGGGAGCTGTTTTTT. The gene calls are TRBV5-1 and TRBJ2-2; D gene uncertain. Germline lookup yields CDR1 SGHRS and CDR2 YFSETQ. The CDR3 runs to 11 residues. Trimming cost V 2 bases and J 8 bases, with 4 bases left between them.

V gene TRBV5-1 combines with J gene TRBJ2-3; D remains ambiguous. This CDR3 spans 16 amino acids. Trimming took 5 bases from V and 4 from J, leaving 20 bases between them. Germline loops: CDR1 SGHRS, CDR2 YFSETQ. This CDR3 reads CASSLGWSLESDTQYF. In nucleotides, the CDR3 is TGCGCCAGCAGTCTGGGGTGGTCCTTGGAATCAGATACGCAGTATTTT.

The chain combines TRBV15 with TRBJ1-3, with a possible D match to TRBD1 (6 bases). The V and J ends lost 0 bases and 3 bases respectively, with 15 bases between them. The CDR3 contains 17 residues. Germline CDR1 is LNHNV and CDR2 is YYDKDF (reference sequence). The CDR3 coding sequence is TGTGCCACCAGCAGAGATAGGCAGGGGCGAGGTGGAAACACCATATATTTT. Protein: CATSRDRQGRGGNTIYF.

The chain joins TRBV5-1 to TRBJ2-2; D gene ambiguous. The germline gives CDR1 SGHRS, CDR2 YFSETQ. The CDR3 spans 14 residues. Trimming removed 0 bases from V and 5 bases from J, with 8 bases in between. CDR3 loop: CASSLADATGELFF. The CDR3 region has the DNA TGCGCCAGCAGCTTGGCGGACGCGACCGGGGAGCTGTTTTTT.

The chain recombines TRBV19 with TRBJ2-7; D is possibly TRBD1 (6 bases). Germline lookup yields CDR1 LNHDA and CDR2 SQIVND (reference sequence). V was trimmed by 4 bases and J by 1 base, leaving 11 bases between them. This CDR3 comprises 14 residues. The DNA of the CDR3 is TGTGCCAGTAGTAAGTGGGACAAGTCCTACGAGCAGTACTTC. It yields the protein CASSKWDKSYEQYF.

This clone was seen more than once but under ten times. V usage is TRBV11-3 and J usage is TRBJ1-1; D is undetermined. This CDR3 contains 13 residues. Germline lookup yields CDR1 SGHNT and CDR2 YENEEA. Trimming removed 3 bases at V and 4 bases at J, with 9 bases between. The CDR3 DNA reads TGTGCCAGCAGCTTCACAGCGGGCACTGAAGCTTTCTTT. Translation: CASSFTAGTEAFF.

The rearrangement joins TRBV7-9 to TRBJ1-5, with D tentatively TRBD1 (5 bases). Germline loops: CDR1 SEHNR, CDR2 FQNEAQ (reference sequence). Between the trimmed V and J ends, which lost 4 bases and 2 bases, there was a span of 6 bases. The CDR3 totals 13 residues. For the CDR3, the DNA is TGTGCCAGCAGCTGGGGGGGCAATCAGCCCCAGCATTTT. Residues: CASSWGGNQPQHF.

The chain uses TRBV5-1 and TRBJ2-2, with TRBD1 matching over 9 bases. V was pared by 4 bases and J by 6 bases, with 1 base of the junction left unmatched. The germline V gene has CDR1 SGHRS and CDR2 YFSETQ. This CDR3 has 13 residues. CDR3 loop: CASSRTGAGELFF. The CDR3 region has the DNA TGCGCCAGCAGCCGGACAGGGGCCGGGGAGCTGTTTTTT. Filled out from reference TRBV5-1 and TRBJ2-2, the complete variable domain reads KAGVTQTPRYLIKTRGQQVTLSCSPISGHRSVSWYQQTPGQGLQFLFEYFSETQRNKGNFPGRFSGRQFSNSRSEMNVSTLELGDSALYLCASSRTGAGELFFGEGSRLTVL.

The chain's CDR3 is CASSLVAGSYEQYF. CDR3 DNA: TGTGCCAGCAGCTTAGTCGCAGGGTCCTACGAGCAGTACTTC. V is TRBV11-2 and J is TRBJ2-7; D is perhaps TRBD1 (5 bases). Trimming removed 1 base at V and 1 base at J, with 8 bases between. Germline CDR1 reads SGHAT; CDR2 reads FQNNGV. This CDR3 is built from 14 residues.

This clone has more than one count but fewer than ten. CDR3 sequence reads: CASSQSVTGPKEQFF. CDR3 sequence (DNA): TGCGCCAGCAGTCAATCGGTTACGGGTCCCAAGGAGCAGTTCTTC. This sequence joins TRBV23-1 and TRBJ2-1; D gene ambiguous. TRBV23-1 is placed among ORFs of uncertain function. The V end was cut by 0 bases, the J end by 10 bases, with 16 bases between. The CDR3 has 15 residues.

The CDR3 nucleotides are TGTGCCTGGAGTCGTGGTGGTAGCATTATGGCCGGGGAGCTGTTTTTT. Encoded protein: CAWSRGGSIMAGELFF. The V gene is TRBV30, the J gene TRBJ2-2; D gene unclear. With 2 bases removed from V and 6 bases from J, the gap between germline ends came to 19 bases. Germline V gene data show CDR1 as GTSNPN and CDR2 as SVGIG (reference sequence). The CDR3 runs 16 residues.

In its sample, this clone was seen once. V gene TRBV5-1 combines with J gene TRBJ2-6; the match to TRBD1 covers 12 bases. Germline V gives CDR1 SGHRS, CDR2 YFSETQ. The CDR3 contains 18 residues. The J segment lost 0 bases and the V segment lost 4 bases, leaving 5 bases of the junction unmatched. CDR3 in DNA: TGCGCCAGCAGCAGGGGACAGGGGGCCCTCTCTGGGGCCAACGTCCTGACTTTC. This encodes CASSRGQGALSGANVLTF.

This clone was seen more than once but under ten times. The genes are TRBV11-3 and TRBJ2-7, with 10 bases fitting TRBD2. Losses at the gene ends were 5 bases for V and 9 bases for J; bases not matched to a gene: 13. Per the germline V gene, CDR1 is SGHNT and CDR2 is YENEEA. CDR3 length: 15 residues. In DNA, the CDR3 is TGTGCCAGCAGCCACGGGACTAGCGTATACGAGCGGCAGTACTTC. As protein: CASSHGTSVYERQYF.

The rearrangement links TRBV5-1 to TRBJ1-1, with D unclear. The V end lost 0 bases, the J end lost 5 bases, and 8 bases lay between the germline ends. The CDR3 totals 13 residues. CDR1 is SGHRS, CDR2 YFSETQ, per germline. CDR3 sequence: CASSLVSVTEAFF. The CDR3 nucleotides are TGCGCCAGCAGCTTGGTGTCCGTAACTGAAGCTTTCTTT.

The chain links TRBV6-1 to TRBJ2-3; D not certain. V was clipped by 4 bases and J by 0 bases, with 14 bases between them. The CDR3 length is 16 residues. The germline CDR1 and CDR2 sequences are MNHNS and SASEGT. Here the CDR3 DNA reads TGTGCCAGCAGTGTACCCCCGTGGCGAAGCACAGATACGCAGTATTTT. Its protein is CASSVPPWRSTDTQYF.